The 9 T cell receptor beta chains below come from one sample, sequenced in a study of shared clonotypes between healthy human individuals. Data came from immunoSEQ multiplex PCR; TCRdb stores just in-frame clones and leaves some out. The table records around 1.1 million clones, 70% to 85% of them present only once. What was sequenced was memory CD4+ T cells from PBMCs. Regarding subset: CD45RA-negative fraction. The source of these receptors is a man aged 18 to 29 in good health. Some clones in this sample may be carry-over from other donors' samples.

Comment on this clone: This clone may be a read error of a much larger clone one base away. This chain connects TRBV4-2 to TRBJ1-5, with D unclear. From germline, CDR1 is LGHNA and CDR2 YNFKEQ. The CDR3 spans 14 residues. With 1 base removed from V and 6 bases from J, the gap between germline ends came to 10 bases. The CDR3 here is CASSQGDSGQPQHF. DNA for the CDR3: TGTGCCAGCAGCCAAGGGGATAGCGGTCAGCCCCAGCATTTT.

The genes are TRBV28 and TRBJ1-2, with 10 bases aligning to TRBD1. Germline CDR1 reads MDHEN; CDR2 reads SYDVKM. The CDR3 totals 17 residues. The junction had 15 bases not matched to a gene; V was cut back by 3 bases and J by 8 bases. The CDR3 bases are TGTGCCAGCAGTTTTAGACAGGGGGCCAGTGTCCTCAGGGGCTACACCTTC. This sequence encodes CASSFRQGASVLRGYTF.

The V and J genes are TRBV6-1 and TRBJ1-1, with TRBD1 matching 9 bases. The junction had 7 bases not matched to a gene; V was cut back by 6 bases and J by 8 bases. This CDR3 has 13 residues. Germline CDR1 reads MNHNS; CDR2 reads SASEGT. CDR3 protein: CASRTMTGGEAFF. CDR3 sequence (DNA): TGTGCCAGCAGAACAATGACAGGGGGAGAAGCTTTCTTT.

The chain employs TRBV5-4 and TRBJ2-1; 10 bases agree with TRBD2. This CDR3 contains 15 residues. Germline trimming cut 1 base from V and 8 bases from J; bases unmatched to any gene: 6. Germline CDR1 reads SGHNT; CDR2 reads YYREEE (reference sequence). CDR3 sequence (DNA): TGTGCCAGCAGCTTGTTCAGAGCGGGAGGGCATGAGCAGTTCTTC. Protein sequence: CASSLFRAGGHEQFF.

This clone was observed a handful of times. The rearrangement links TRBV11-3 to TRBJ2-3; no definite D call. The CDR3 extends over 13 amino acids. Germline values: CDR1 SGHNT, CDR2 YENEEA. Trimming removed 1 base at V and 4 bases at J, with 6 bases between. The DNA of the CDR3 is TGTGCCAGCAGCTTAGCTTCCGCAGATACGCAGTATTTT. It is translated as CASSLASADTQYF. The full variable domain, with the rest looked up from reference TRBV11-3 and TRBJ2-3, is EAGVVQSPRYKIIEKKQPVAFWCNPISGHNTLYWYLQNLGQGPELLIRYENEEAVDDSQLPKDRFSAERLKGVDSTLKIQPAELGDSAVYLCASSLASADTQYFGPGTRLTVL.

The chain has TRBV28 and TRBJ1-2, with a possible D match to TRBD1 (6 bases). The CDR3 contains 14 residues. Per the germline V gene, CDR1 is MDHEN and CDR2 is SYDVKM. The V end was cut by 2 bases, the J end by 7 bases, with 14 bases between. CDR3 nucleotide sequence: TGTGCCAGCAGTTTAAACAGGGAATCTGGTGGCTACACCTTC. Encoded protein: CASSLNRESGGYTF.

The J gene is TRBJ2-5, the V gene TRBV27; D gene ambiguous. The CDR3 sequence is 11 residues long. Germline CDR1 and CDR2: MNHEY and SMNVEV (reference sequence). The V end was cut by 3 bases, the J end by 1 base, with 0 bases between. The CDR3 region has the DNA TGTGCCAGCAGTTTCCAAGAGACCCAGTACTTC. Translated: CASSFQETQYF.

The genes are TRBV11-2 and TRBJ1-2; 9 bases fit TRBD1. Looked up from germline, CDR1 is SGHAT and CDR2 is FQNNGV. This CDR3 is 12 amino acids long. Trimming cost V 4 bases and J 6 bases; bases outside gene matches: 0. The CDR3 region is CASSWTGDGYTF. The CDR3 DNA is TGTGCCAGCAGCTGGACAGGGGATGGCTACACCTTC.

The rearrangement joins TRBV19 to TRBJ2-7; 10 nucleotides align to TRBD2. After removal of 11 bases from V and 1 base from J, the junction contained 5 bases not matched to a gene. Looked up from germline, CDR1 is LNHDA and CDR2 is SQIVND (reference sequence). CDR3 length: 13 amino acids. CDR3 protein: CAGGLADSYEQYF. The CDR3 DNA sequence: TGTGCCGGTGGACTAGCGGATTCCTACGAGCAGTACTTC.